The TCR beta chain described here comes from a study of beta chain features in type 1 diabetes. Study details: Cell yields, gender and age were similar in healthy donors and patients. All of the samples together had over 90 million sorted cells examined. Study results and limitations: Relative to healthy donors, patients appeared to have naive, central memory and Treg TCRB repertoires that were more similar. Significant though moderate, a shortening of TCRB CDR3s appeared in all four CD4+ subsets of Type 1 diabetes patients. cDNA-based reads could over-represent cells with high TCR expression.

Since all of the isolated RNA was reverse transcribed, expressed TCRB transcripts were what got sequenced. This table comes from immunoSEQ multiplex PCR, and its TCRdb copy is limited to in-frame clones, with some not included. The sample contains 200,000 to 300,000 clones, 20% of which appear only once. Germline assignment: CDR1 MNHEY and CDR2 SVGAGI. V dropped 2 bases and J dropped 0 bases, with 7 bases sitting between them. The CDR3 has 14 amino acids. With regard to this clone: Its specificity is not known. The sample contains more than one DNA sequence encoding this CDR3.

The receptor comes from a woman aged 40 to 50 with type 1 diabetes. The chain uses TRBV6-5 and TRBJ1-1, with a tentative D call TRBD1 (6 bases). Specimen: naive CD4+ T cells from blood. For the CDR3, the DNA is TGTGCCAGCAGTTACGACAGGATGAACACTGAAGCTTTCTTT. Amino acid sequence: CASSYDRMNTEAFF.